Below are 26 T cell receptor beta chains sequenced from a single sample in a study of blood T cell repertoires in COVID-19. Clones were sequenced by immunoSEQ multiplex PCR, and TCRdb holds only the in-frame ones, with some missing. The sample shows more than 110,000 clones, around nine tenths of them seen only once. The sequenced material came from peripheral blood. The receptors were sampled from a man aged 50 or older with active or convalescent COVID-19.

The chain combines TRBV7-9 with TRBJ1-1; D gene ambiguous. Germline V gene sequence: CDR1 SEHNR, CDR2 FQNEAQ (reference sequence). Trimming left V 7 bases short and J 4 bases short, with 10 bases between. The CDR3 length is 12 residues. Written as DNA, the CDR3 is TGTGCCAGCACCCAAGGAGTCACTGAAGCTTTCTTT. Translation: CASTQGVTEAFF.

The V call is TRBV5-6, the J call TRBJ1-6; possible D gene TRBD1, 5 bases. Trimming removed 0 bases from V and 10 bases from J, with 14 bases in between. The CDR3 length is 15 residues. Germline V gene lookup returns CDR1 SGHDT and CDR2 YYEEEE. DNA of the CDR3: TGTGCCAGCAGCTTGGCTCGGGTCAGGGCCTCACCCCTCCACTTT. Protein: CASSLARVRASPLHF.

This chain joins TRBV5-4 and TRBJ1-2, with a weak D call TRBD1 (6 bases). Germline V gene data show CDR1 as SGHNT and CDR2 as YYREEE (reference sequence). The CDR3 runs to 16 residues. V lost 0 bases, J lost 4 bases, and 16 bases lay in between. The CDR3 DNA sequence: TGTGCCAGCAGCTTGGACCCGGGGGGCGCGGGCTATGGCTACACCTTC. It is translated as CASSLDPGGAGYGYTF.

The chain carries TRBV9 and TRBJ1-1; TRBD1 aligns across 7 bases. The germline V gene has CDR1 SGDLS and CDR2 YYNGEE. The V segment lost 3 bases and the J segment 1 base; nucleotides outside the gene matches: 6. The CDR3 has 15 amino acids. CDR3 in amino acids: CASSEGARGNTEAFF. The CDR3 DNA follows: TGTGCCAGCAGCGAGGGGGCACGGGGGAACACTGAAGCTTTCTTT.

In this sample, this clone turned up once. The rearrangement uses TRBV28 and TRBJ2-3; D not certain. CDR1 MDHEN and CDR2 SYDVKM come from the germline V gene. CDR3 length equals 12 residues. Trimming took 5 bases from V and 5 from J, leaving 8 bases between them. The CDR3 loop is CASSPLRDTQYF. CDR3 bases: TGTGCCAGCAGTCCCCTCCGAGATACGCAGTATTTT.

The V and J genes are TRBV2 and TRBJ1-1, with D perhaps TRBD1 (6 bases). Trimming took 0 bases from V and 6 from J, leaving 20 bases between them. Germline V gives CDR1 SNHLY, CDR2 FYNNEI. The CDR3 has 17 amino acids. This chain's CDR3 is CASSEAGAVGQSAEAFF. CDR3 bases: TGTGCCAGCAGTGAAGCGGGGGCCGTCGGGCAGAGTGCTGAAGCTTTCTTT.

The V call is TRBV28, the J call TRBJ2-7, with a possible D match to TRBD1 (6 bases). Germline loops: CDR1 MDHEN, CDR2 SYDVKM. V lost 6 bases, J lost 0 bases, and 15 bases lay in between. This CDR3 spans 15 amino acids. The CDR3 nucleotides read TGTGCCAGCAGGGTGAGACAGGCATACTCCTACGAGCAGTACTTC. It encodes CASRVRQAYSYEQYF.

The J gene is TRBJ2-2, the V gene TRBV4-1; D may be TRBD2 (6 bases). This CDR3 is built from 14 residues. Between the trimmed V and J ends, which lost 4 bases and 1 base, there was a span of 7 bases. Per the germline V gene, CDR1 is MGHRA and CDR2 is YSYEKL. The CDR3 reads CASSRAGNTGELFF. The CDR3 coding sequence is TGCGCCAGCAGCCGAGCGGGGAACACCGGGGAGCTGTTTTTT.

This chain links TRBV24-1 with TRBJ2-1, with TRBD2 matching over 14 bases. The junction had 4 bases not matched to a gene; V was cut back by 4 bases and J by 9 bases. The CDR3 contains 15 residues. Germline values: CDR1 KGHDR, CDR2 SFDVKD. CDR3 DNA sequence: TGTGCCACCAGTGAAGGGACTAGCGGGAGCGGTGAGCAGTTCTTC. Its protein is CATSEGTSGSGEQFF.

The chain combines TRBV2 with TRBJ2-2, with D uncertain. Germline loops: CDR1 SNHLY, CDR2 FYNNEI. V was trimmed by 2 bases and J by 2 bases, leaving 9 bases between them. The CDR3 covers 15 residues. CDR3 residues: CASSEQISNTGELFF. DNA for the CDR3: TGTGCCAGCAGTGAACAGATCTCAAACACCGGGGAGCTGTTTTTT.

This chain connects TRBV30 to TRBJ1-4; perhaps TRBD1 as D (5 bases). The CDR3 sequence is 14 residues long. Looked up from germline, CDR1 is GTSNPN and CDR2 is SVGIG (reference sequence). V lost 4 bases and J 8 bases, leaving 17 bases between the germline ends. The CDR3 DNA reads as TGTGCCTGGAACGGGGGAGGATCCCGCGAAAAACTGTTTTTT. It encodes CAWNGGGSREKLFF.

This clone was detected a few times. CDR3 DNA sequence: TGTGCCAGCAGTTTCGAGGGAGGGACAGATACGCAGTATTTT. This codes for CASSFEGGTDTQYF. The chain uses TRBV27 and TRBJ2-3; 7 bases fit TRBD2. Losses at the gene ends were 3 bases for V and 3 bases for J; bases not matched to a gene: 3. The CDR3 covers 14 residues. CDR1 and CDR2 (germline): MNHEY, SMNVEV (reference sequence).

The chain links TRBV7-9 to TRBJ2-1; 11 nucleotides align to TRBD2. CDR3 size: 17 residues. Germline V gene data show CDR1 as SEHNR and CDR2 as FQNEAQ (reference sequence). V lost 5 bases to trimming and J lost 3 bases; unmatched junction nucleotides: 9. CDR3: CASSRFSGTSGYNEQFF. The CDR3 DNA reads as TGTGCCAGCAGCCGATTCTCCGGGACTAGCGGCTACAATGAGCAGTTCTTC.

This clone occurred once. The gene calls are TRBV29-1 and TRBJ2-1; 8 bases are shared with TRBD2. This CDR3 is built from 15 residues. CDR1 is SQVTM, CDR2 ANQGSEA, per germline. Trimming removed 4 bases from V and 2 bases from J; junction bases left unmatched: 7. CDR3 sequence (DNA): TGCAGCGTTGGAGGAGCGGGAGTAACCTACAATGAGCAGTTCTTC. Translated: CSVGGAGVTYNEQFF.

The V gene is TRBV14, the J gene TRBJ2-5, with 13 bases lining up with TRBD2. Germline lookup yields CDR1 SGHDN and CDR2 FVKESK. V lost 2 bases, J lost 4 bases, and 16 bases stayed unmatched. The CDR3 is 20 residues long. The CDR3 loop is CASSQKISLGLAGVGETQYF. In DNA form, the CDR3 reads TGTGCCAGCAGCCAAAAGATCTCTCTTGGACTAGCGGGAGTTGGAGAGACCCAGTACTTC.

The rearrangement uses TRBV7-9 and TRBJ2-3, with D unclear. This CDR3 has 15 amino acids. CDR1 and CDR2 from the germline V gene are SEHNR and FQNEAQ (reference sequence). Trimming cost V 1 base and J 0 bases, with 8 bases left between them. The CDR3 reads CASSLGRSSTDTQYF. The CDR3 DNA follows: TGTGCCAGCAGCTTAGGTCGGTCTAGCACAGATACGCAGTATTTT.

The chain employs TRBV7-2 and TRBJ2-3, with D perhaps matching TRBD2 (6 bases). Germline V gene data show CDR1 as SGHTA and CDR2 as FQGNSA. The CDR3 loop spans 17 amino acids. Trimming took off 5 bases at V and 2 bases at J, with 20 bases between the two ends. The CDR3 DNA reads TGTGCCAGCAGCCCCCCTTGGAGCGGGCGCTTCACAGATACGCAGTATTTT. Its protein product is CASSPPWSGRFTDTQYF.

V and J are TRBV10-1 and TRBJ2-2, with TRBD2 matching 7 bases. The CDR3 is made up of 12 amino acids. Germline trimming cut 6 bases from V and 8 bases from J; bases unmatched to any gene: 3. From germline, CDR1 is WNHNN and CDR2 SYGVQD (reference sequence). The CDR3 sequence is CASRGLEGELFF. In nucleotides, the CDR3 is TGCGCCAGCAGAGGACTAGAAGGGGAGCTGTTTTTT.

This chain uses TRBV28 with TRBJ1-2; no clear D gene. The germline V and J ends were trimmed by 2 bases and 6 bases, with 10 bases remaining between them. This CDR3 has 13 residues. Looked up from germline, CDR1 is MDHEN and CDR2 is SYDVKM. CDR3 loop: CASSLKAPNGYTF. The CDR3 DNA reads as TGTGCCAGCAGTTTAAAAGCCCCAAATGGCTACACCTTC.

V gene TRBV19 combines with J gene TRBJ1-5, with 8 positions matching TRBD1. Trimming cost V 5 bases and J 6 bases; bases outside gene matches: 9. The CDR3 loop spans 15 amino acids. CDR1 and CDR2 (germline): LNHDA, SQIVND (reference sequence). The CDR3 DNA reads TGTGCCAGTAGTGTGGACAGGGAAAACAGTCAGCCCCAGCATTTT. Translating gives CASSVDRENSQPQHF.

The genes are TRBV7-9 and TRBJ2-3; D gene unclear. The CDR3 length is 16 residues. V lost 1 base to trimming and J lost 2 bases, with 13 bases between them. Germline V gene sequence: CDR1 SEHNR, CDR2 FQNEAQ (reference sequence). CDR3 nucleotides: TGTGCCAGCAGCTTAGTTCTGACACAGAACACAGATACGCAGTATTTT. Protein product: CASSLVLTQNTDTQYF.

As for this clone: Other DNA sequences from this sample encode an identical CDR3 as well. The V gene is TRBV11-3, the J gene TRBJ2-1; D remains unclear. Germline V CDR1 and CDR2: SGHNT, YENEEA. The CDR3 loop spans 12 amino acids. V lost 5 bases and J lost 4, with 6 bases in between. CDR3 nucleotides: TGTGCCAGCAGCCGGAGTTACAATGAGCAGTTCTTC. It translates to CASSRSYNEQFF.

J is TRBJ2-1 and V is TRBV24-1, with D tentatively TRBD1 (5 bases). Trimming removed 8 bases at V and 6 bases at J, with 19 bases between. The CDR3 consists of 15 residues. CDR1 KGHDR and CDR2 SFDVKD come from the germline V gene. In DNA form, the CDR3 reads TGTGCCACCAAAACAGGTTCCCGTCCGACCAATGAGCAGTTCTTC. The encoded protein is CATKTGSRPTNEQFF.

The rearrangement joins TRBV7-2 to TRBJ1-3; D not resolved. This CDR3 region has 16 residues. V lost 3 bases and J lost 1, with 13 bases in between. The germline CDR1 and CDR2 sequences are SGHTA and FQGNSA. CDR3 coding DNA: TGTGCCAGCAGCTTGACGGGTGGGGAGTCTGGAAACACCATATATTTT. This sequence encodes CASSLTGGESGNTIYF.

V usage is TRBV5-8 and J usage is TRBJ1-1; no clear D. Trimming stripped 6 bases from V and 4 bases from J, with 13 bases between. This CDR3 contains 13 residues. In germline, CDR1 is SGHTS, CDR2 YDEGEE. CDR3 sequence: CASIGRGITEAFF. The CDR3 DNA is TGTGCCAGCATCGGGCGGGGTATCACTGAAGCTTTCTTT.

The genes are TRBV11-3 and TRBJ2-7; no clear D. The CDR3 is made up of 14 amino acids. Trimming removed 6 bases at V and 3 bases at J, with 15 bases between. Germline V lookup: CDR1 SGHNT, CDR2 YENEEA. The CDR3 nucleotides read TGTGCCAGCAGGTTTCTATGCCCCGTCTACGAGCAGTACTTC. As protein: CASRFLCPVYEQYF.